Given below is one T cell receptor beta chain in context. The target antigen is unknown. The data were produced by immunoSEQ multiplex PCR, yet TCRdb's version contains in-frame clones alone and is incomplete. The data hold some 1,600,000 clones, with 95% to 99% observed a single time. The data were obtained in a study of shared clonotypes between healthy human individuals. Overall study findings and caveats: Tissues were not sampled, only blood, and their repertoires likely differ. Naive subsets usually exceeded memory subsets in estimated richness. Shared clonotypes across all four donors exceeded non-shared ones in generation probability.

All donors qualified as healthy HIV-negative adults and had experienced no recent acute infections or vaccinations. This TCR derives from a man younger than 45 in good health. The specimen sequenced was naive CD4+ T cells sorted from blood. As to subset: CD45RA+ positively selected.

The CDR3 nucleotides read TGTGCCAGCAGTGAAGTAAGGGTTCACGAGCAGTACTTC. This encodes CASSEVRVHEQYF. The chain joins TRBV6-1 to TRBJ2-7; D uncertain. Trimming took off 1 base at V and 5 bases at J, with 9 bases between the two ends. Germline values: CDR1 MNHNS, CDR2 SASEGT. The CDR3 has 13 residues.